The rows below give T cell receptor delta chains drawn from one sample of a study of gamma-delta T cells after stem cell transplantation. TCRdb fed the RT-PCR reads into CATT to redo clone calling. The data show approximately 6,200 delta-chain clones, less than 2.5% seen once. Sequenced input: gamma-delta T cells. These receptors were collected from a human donor. It is not recorded whose cells these are; they may come from a transplant donor. CDR3s include the opening cysteine and the closing phenylalanine or tryptophan. Fields, in order: V gene, clone size, D gene, J gene, CDR3 DNA, CDR3 protein. D genes are given only for firm matches. Clone size is given for some rows only: seen once, a few or many times, or a class if the clone is expanded.

>TRDV2|NA|TRDD3|TRDJ1
TGTGCCTGTGACACCGTTCGTACTGGGGGACCTAGGACCGATAAACTCATCTTT
CACDTVRTGGPRTDKLIF
>TRDV2|medium-sized|TRDD3|TRDJ1
TGTGCCTGTGACACCGTTTCTACTGGGGGATACGTAGAGACCGATAAACTCATCTTT
CACDTVSTGGYVETDKLIF
>TRDV2|NA|TRDD3|TRDJ1
TGTGCCTGTGACTCGGTACTGGGGGATCTGAAGTACGATAAACTCATCTTT
CACDSVLGDLKYDKLIF
>TRDV2|few|TRDD3|TRDJ1
TGTGCCTGCAAACGACTGGGGGACCCTTACACCGATAAACTCATCTTT
CACKRLGDPYTDKLIF
>TRDV2|few|TRDD3|TRDJ1
TGTGCCTGTGACACCGTACTGGGGGATTCAAAACCCATCTTT
CACDTVLGDSKPIF
>TRDV2|NA|TRDD3|TRDJ1
TGTGCCTGTGACACCGTTGGGGATACGCTTAGCACCGATAAACTCATCTTT
CACDTVGDTLSTDKLIF
>TRDV2|few|TRDD3|TRDJ1
TGTGCCTGTGACACCCTTGGAGGCTCTGGGGGATACGCCGATAAACTCATCTTT
CACDTLGGSGGYADKLIF
>TRDV2|few|TRDD3|TRDJ1
TGTGCCTGTGACACCGTCGATGGGGGATACGAAGCCGATAAACTCATCTTT
CACDTVDGGYEADKLIF
>TRDV2|medium-sized|TRDD3|TRDJ1
TGTGCCTGTGACACCGTGGCTACTGGGGGATCCCTCGATAAACTCATCTTT
CACDTVATGGSLDKLIF
>TRDV1|NA|NA|TRDJ1
TGTGCTCTTGGGGAACTTACCCCTTCTTTACCTACGTACACCGATAAACTCATCTTT
CALGELTPSLPTYTDKLIF
>TRDV2|medium-sized|TRDD3|TRDJ3
TGTGCCTGTGACACTCCTACTGGGGGATACGCCCACTCCTGGGACACCCGACAGATGTTTTTC
CACDTPTGGYAHSWDTRQMFF
>TRDV2|many|TRDD3|TRDJ1
TGTGCCTGTGACCCGGTACTGGGGGATACGCCTCCCGTTCTCGATAAACTCATCTTT
CACDPVLGDTPPVLDKLIF
>TRDV2|few|TRDD3|TRDJ1
TGTGCCTGTGACACCGTCACTGGGGGATACGCCGATAAACTCATCTTT
CACDTVTGGYADKLIF
>TRDV1|few|TRDD3|TRDJ1
TGTGCTCTTGGGGAGTCACCAACTCCTACGACCCGGTACTGGGGGATACAAAACACCGATAAACTCATCTTT
CALGESPTPTTRYWGIQNTDKLIF
>TRDV2|few|TRDD3|TRDJ3
TGTGCCTGTGACACCGCTGGGGGATCGAGCTCCTGGGACACCCGACAGATGTTTTTC
CACDTAGGSSSWDTRQMFF
>TRDV2|few|TRDD3|TRDJ1
TGTGCCTGTGACACCGTAGGGGATACGCCCGATAAACTCATCTTT
CACDTVGDTPDKLIF
>TRDV2|many|TRDD3|TRDJ1
TGTGCCTGTGACCCAGCACCCTTGTCTACTGGGGGATATCCCTATTACACCGATAAACTCATCTTT
CACDPAPLSTGGYPYYTDKLIF
>TRDV2|large|NA|TRDJ1
TGTGCCTGTGACTTACTGGGAGATAGGGGGACCGATAAACTCATCTTT
CACDLLGDRGTDKLIF
>TRDV2|large|TRDD3|TRDJ3
TGTGCCTGTGACACCCCTTCTGGGGGATCCACCTCCTGGGACACCCGACAGATGTTTTTC
CACDTPSGGSTSWDTRQMFF
>TRDV2|medium-sized|TRDD3|TRDJ1
TGTGCCTGTGACACCGTTTCGAAAGGGGGATACGGTGGTATCACCGATAAACTCATCTTT
CACDTVSKGGYGGITDKLIF
>TRDV2|medium-sized|TRDD3|TRDJ1
TGTGCCTGTGACCTACTGGGGGATAAGGGGTACACCGATAAACTCATCTTT
CACDLLGDKGYTDKLIF
>TRDV2|medium-sized|NA|TRDJ1
TGTGCCTGTGACACCTTGACGGAGTACACCGATAAACTCATCTTT
CACDTLTEYTDKLIF
>TRDV2|few|TRDD3|TRDJ2
TGTGCCTGTGACCGACTGGGGGGAGCTTTGACAGCACAACTCTTCTTT
CACDRLGGALTAQLFF
>TRDV2|few|TRDD3|TRDJ1
TGTGCCTGTGACGGGCTACTGGGGGATACCGATAAACTCATCTTT
CACDGLLGDTDKLIF
>TRDV2|medium-sized|TRDD3|TRDJ3
TGTGCCTGTGACACCCTTGGACGCTCTGGGGGATACTTCGGCTCCTGGGACACCCGACAGATGTTTTTC
CACDTLGRSGGYFGSWDTRQMFF
>TRDV2|large|TRDD3|TRDJ1
TGTGCCTGTGACACGATTTCTAATTACTGGGGGACCGGCGATAAACTCATCTTT
CACDTISNYWGTGDKLIF
>TRDV2|NA|TRDD3|TRDJ1
TGTGCCTGTGACAACTTACTGGGGGATACGCCTACGGGATTCACCGATAAACTCATCTTT
CACDNLLGDTPTGFTDKLIF
>TRDV2|few|TRDD3|TRDJ1
TGTGCCTGTGGCACCGTACGTACTGGGGGAGACGGCGACACCGATAAACTCATCTTT
CACGTVRTGGDGDTDKLIF
>TRDV2|many|TRDD3|TRDJ1
TGTGCCTGTGACGGCATACTGGGGGATACGGACCGGCTCGACACCGATAAACTCATCTTT
CACDGILGDTDRLDTDKLIF
>TRDV2|medium-sized|TRDD3|TRDJ1
TGTGCCTGTGACAAGGTACTGGGGATACCTGTCACCGATAAACTCATCTTT
CACDKVLGIPVTDKLIF
>TRDV2|few|TRDD3|TRDJ1
TGTGCCTGTGACTCTAGCCTCCCGAGGGGGGATACGAGGAGCACCGATAAACTCATCTTT
CACDSSLPRGDTRSTDKLIF
>TRDV2|large|NA|TRDJ1
TGTGCCTGTGACACGCTGGGAAGGGCCGATAAACTCATCTTT
CACDTLGRADKLIF
>TRDV2|NA|TRDD3|TRDJ3
TGTGCCTGTGACACATTACTGGGGGATACGCTCAAAGTTTCCTGGGACACCCGACAGATGTTTTTC
CACDTLLGDTLKVSWDTRQMFF
>TRDV2|many|TRDD3|TRDJ1
TGTGCCTGTGACACAGTGGGGATACGAAACACCGATAAACTCATCTTT
CACDTVGIRNTDKLIF
>TRDV2|many|TRDD3|TRDJ1
TGTGCCTGTGATTCGATAAGCGTCTATGGGGGAGAAACCTACACCGATAAACTCATCTTT
CACDSISVYGGETYTDKLIF
>TRDV2|NA|TRDD3|TRDJ1
TGTGCCTGTGGCATACTGGGGGATCCACCGACCGATAAACTCATCTTT
CACGILGDPPTDKLIF
>TRDV2|medium-sized|TRDD3|TRDJ1
TGTGCCTGTGACACCGTTACTGGGGGATACGGGAAGGATAGCGATAAACTCATCTTT
CACDTVTGGYGKDSDKLIF
>TRDV2|medium-sized|TRDD3|TRDJ3
TGTGCCTGTGACCCTGTACTGGGGGATATCAACCGGGACACCCGACAGATGTTTTTC
CACDPVLGDINRDTRQMFF
>TRDV2|medium-sized|TRDD3|TRDJ2
TGTGCCTGTGACACCGTAACTGGGGGGGAGATGCATTTGACAGCACAACTCTTCTTT
CACDTVTGGEMHLTAQLFF
>TRDV2|few|TRDD3|TRDJ1
TGTGCCTGTGACACGGTGGGGGATACGCTATCCAACACCGATAAACTCATCTTT
CACDTVGDTLSNTDKLIF
>TRDV2|few|TRDD3|TRDJ1
TGTGCCTGTGACTTACTGGGGGATCGCCTTTACACCGATAAACTCATCTTT
CACDLLGDRLYTDKLIF
>TRDV2|NA|TRDD3|TRDJ1
TGTGCCTGTGACACCGTGGGGATACACCCCGTTGAAGCCGATAAACTCATCTTT
CACDTVGIHPVEADKLIF
>TRDV2|NA|TRDD3|TRDJ1
TGTGCCTGTGACCCCTTACTGGGGGATACGCAATCCGATAAACTCATCTTT
CACDPLLGDTQSDKLIF
>TRDV2|NA|TRDD3|TRDJ1
TGTGCCTGTGACGCTGTACTGGGGGATACTGCCGATAAACTCATCTTT
CACDAVLGDTADKLIF
>TRDV2|once|TRDD3|TRDJ1
TGTGCCTGTGACACCCTTGGAGGCTCTGGGGGATACCTAACCGATAAACTCATCTTT
CACDTLGGSGGYLTDKLIF
>TRDV2|few|TRDD3|TRDJ2
TGTGCCTGTGACACCCCCCGTACTGGGGGATACGAGATGGCACAACCCTTCTTT
CACDTPRTGGYEMAQPFF
>TRDV2|medium-sized|TRDD3|TRDJ1
TGTGCCTGTGACAGTTTAGCCGCACTGGGGATCAACCCGGGTGGGGACGAACTCATCTTT
CACDSLAALGINPGGDELIF
>TRDV2|many|TRDD3|TRDJ3
TGTGCCTGTGACACCGCACAGGCACTGGGGGACTCATTCTCCTGGGACACCCGACAGATGTTTTTC
CACDTAQALGDSFSWDTRQMFF
>TRDV2|medium-sized|TRDD3|TRDJ3
TGTGCCTGTGACCCGACTACTGGGGGATACGCGAACTCCTGGGACACCCGACAGATGTTTTTC
CACDPTTGGYANSWDTRQMFF
>TRDV2|large|NA|TRDJ1
TGTGCCTGTGACACTCTCTCGGGGTACACCGATAAACTCATCTTT
CACDTLSGYTDKLIF
>TRDV2|few|TRDD3|TRDJ1
TGTGCCTGTGACGGGCTACTGGGGGATAAGGGGTACACCGATAAACTCATCTTT
CACDGLLGDKGYTDKLIF
>TRDV2|NA|TRDD3|TRDJ1
TGTGCCTGTGACGCCTTGGGGGATACCCGAAAGTACACCGATAAACTCATCTTT
CACDALGDTRKYTDKLIF
>TRDV2|few|TRDD3|TRDJ1
TGTGCCTGTGACACCGTTGGGGGATACGCGGGTCTCATCTTT
CACDTVGGYAGLIF
>TRDV2|few|TRDD3|TRDJ1
TGTGCCTGTGACCCACTTGTCCTGGGGGATACGGAGGCCGATAAACTCATCTTT
CACDPLVLGDTEADKLIF
>TRDV2|NA|TRDD3|TRDJ1
TGTGCCTGTGACTCGTTACTGGGGGATACGCTATCCAACACCGATAAACTCATCTTT
CACDSLLGDTLSNTDKLIF
>TRDV2|medium-sized|TRDD3|TRDJ3
TGTGCCTGTGACCCTTTGGGGGATATCGGGGACACCCGACAGATGTTTTTC
CACDPLGDIGDTRQMFF
>TRDV2|NA|TRDD3|TRDJ1
TGTGCCTGTGACACCGTCCTTCCCACTTTGGGGGATACGCAAGAAGAGTACACCGATAAACTCATCTTT
CACDTVLPTLGDTQEEYTDKLIF
>TRDV2|few|TRDD3|TRDJ1
TGTGCCTGTGACACCTTAGTACTGGGGGTCCGGTACACCGATAAACTCATCTTT
CACDTLVLGVRYTDKLIF
>TRDV2|NA|TRDD3|TRDJ3
TGTGCCTGTGACACACCCTCTGGGGGATACACGGGGGACACCCGACAGATGTTTTTC
CACDTPSGGYTGDTRQMFF